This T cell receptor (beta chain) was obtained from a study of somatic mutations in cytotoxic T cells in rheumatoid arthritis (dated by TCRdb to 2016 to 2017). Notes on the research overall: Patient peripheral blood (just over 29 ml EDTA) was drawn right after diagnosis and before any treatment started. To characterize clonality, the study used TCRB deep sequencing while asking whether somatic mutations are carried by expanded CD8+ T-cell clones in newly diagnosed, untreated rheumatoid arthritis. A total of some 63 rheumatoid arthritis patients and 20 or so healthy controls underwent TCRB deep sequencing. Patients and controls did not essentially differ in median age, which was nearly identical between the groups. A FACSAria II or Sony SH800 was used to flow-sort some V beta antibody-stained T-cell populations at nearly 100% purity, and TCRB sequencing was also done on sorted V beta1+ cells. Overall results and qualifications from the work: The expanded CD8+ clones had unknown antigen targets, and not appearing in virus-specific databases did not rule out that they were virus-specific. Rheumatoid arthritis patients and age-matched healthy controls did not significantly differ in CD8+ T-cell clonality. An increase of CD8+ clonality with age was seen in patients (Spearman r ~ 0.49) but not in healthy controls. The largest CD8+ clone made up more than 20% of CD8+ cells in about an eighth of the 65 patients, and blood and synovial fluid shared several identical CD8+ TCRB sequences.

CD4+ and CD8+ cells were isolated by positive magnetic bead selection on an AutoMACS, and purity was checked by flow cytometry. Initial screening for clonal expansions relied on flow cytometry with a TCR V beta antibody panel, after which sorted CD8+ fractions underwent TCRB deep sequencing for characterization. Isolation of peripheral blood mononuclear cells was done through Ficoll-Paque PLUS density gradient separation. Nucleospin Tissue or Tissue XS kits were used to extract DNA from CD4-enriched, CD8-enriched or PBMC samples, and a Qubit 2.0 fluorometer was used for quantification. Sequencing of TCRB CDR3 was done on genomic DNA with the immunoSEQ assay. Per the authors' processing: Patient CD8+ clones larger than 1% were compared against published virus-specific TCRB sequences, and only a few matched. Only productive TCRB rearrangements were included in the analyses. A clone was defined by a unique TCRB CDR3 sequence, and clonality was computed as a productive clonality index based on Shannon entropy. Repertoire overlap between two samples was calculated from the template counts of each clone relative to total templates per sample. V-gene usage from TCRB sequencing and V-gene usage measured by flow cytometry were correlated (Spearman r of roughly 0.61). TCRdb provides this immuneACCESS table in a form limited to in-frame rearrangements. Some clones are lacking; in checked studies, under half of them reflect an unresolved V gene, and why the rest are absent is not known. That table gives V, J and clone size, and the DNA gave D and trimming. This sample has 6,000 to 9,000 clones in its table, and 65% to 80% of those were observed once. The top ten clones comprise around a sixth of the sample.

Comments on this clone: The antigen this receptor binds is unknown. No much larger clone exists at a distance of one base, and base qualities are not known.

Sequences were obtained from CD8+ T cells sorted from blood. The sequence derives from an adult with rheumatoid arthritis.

The sequenced DNA is TGTGCCTGGAGCAAAACAGGAGCGGTCGGAAACACCATATATTTT. This codes for CAWSKTGAVGNTIYF. The rearrangement combines TRBV30 with TRBJ1-3; the D segment could be TRBD1, given 5 matching bases. From its cysteine to its phenylalanine, the CDR3 spans 15 amino acids. Here the CDR3 DNA is all that survives: 45 bases in frame from base 1. The germline V gene (reference sequence) supplies CDR1 GTSNPN and CDR2 SVGIG. A distance of 16 bases separates the germline ends of V and J, which lose 3 bases and 4 bases respectively.